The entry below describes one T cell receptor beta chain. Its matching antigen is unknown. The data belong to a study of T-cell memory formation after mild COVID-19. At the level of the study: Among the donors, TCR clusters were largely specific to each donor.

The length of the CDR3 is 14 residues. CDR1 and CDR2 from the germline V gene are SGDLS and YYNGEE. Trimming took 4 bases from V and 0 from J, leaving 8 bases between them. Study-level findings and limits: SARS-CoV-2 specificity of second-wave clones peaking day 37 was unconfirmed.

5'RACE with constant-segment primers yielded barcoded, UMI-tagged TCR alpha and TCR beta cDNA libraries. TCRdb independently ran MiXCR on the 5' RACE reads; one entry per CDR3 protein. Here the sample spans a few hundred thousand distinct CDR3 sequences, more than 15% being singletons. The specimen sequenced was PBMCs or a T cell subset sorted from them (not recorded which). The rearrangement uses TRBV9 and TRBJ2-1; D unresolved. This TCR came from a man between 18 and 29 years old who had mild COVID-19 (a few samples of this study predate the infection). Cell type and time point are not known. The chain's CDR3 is CASSPLGSYNEQFF. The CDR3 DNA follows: TGTGCCAGCAGCCCCCTCGGCTCCTACAATGAGCAGTTCTTC.